This is a list of T cell receptor beta chains from one sample in a study of shared clonotypes between healthy human individuals. Assay used: immunoSEQ multiplex PCR; TCRdb lists only in-frame clones, some missing. The table includes under 650,000 clones, 90% to 97% detected once. Sequencing was carried out using naive CD4+ T cells sorted from blood. Source of these receptors: a woman aged 25 to 39 in good health. The CDR3 runs from the conserved cysteine through the conserved F or W. A D gene is named only where the DNA matches it firmly. Size is stated for part of the rows, as once, few or many counts, or as a class when the clone is expanded.

>TRBD1|TRBV28|TRBJ2-7|NA
TGTGCCAGCAGTTTAACTCTCGGGACAGATTCCTACGAGCAGTACTTC
CASSLTLGTDSYEQYF
>NA|TRBV27|TRBJ2-1|NA
TGTGCCAGCAGTTTCCGGGACAATGAGCAGTTCTTC
CASSFRDNEQFF
>NA|TRBV7-3|TRBJ2-7|NA
TGTGCCAGCAGCTGGATAGTGGCTAGCGAGAGCTCCTACGAGCAGTACTTC
CASSWIVASESSYEQYF
>NA|TRBV5-1|TRBJ1-4|NA
TGCGCCAGCAGCCCAGGATTAAAAAATGAAAAACTGTTTTTT
CASSPGLKNEKLFF
>NA|TRBV28|TRBJ2-3|NA
TGTGCCAGCTTGGGGGCTAGCGCAGATACGCAGTATTTT
CASLGASADTQYF
>NA|TRBV6-5|TRBJ2-7|NA
TGTGCCAGCAGTCTCAATCCCGGACCGCACTACGAGCAGTACTTC
CASSLNPGPHYEQYF
>NA|TRBV29-1|TRBJ2-3|NA
TGCAGCGTTGTCCGGAGGGTGGCGGTAGCAGGGCCAGATACGCAGTATTTT
CSVVRRVAVAGPDTQYF
>NA|TRBV18|TRBJ1-1|NA
TGTGCCAGCTCACCACAGGGTGATACTGAAGCTTTCTTT
CASSPQGDTEAFF
>TRBD1|TRBV23-1|TRBJ1-2|NA
TGCGCCAGCAGTCAACCCCGGGGACAGGTTCCCGAATATGGCTACACCTTC
CASSQPRGQVPEYGYTF
>NA|TRBV4-2|TRBJ2-5|NA
TGTGCCAGCAGCCAAGATCTAGGGAGACAGTACTTC
CASSQDLGRQYF
>NA|TRBV28|TRBJ2-1|NA
TGTGCCAGCAGCAGATTCGGGAGCTCCTACAATGAGCAGTTCTTC
CASSRFGSSYNEQFF
>TRBD1|TRBV7-2|TRBJ1-5|NA
TGTGCCAGCAGCTTAGGACAGGGCCTGGGTCAGCCCCAGCATTTT
CASSLGQGLGQPQHF
>TRBD1|TRBV19|TRBJ1-5|NA
TGTGCCAGTACCTCCGGGACAGGGGGCAGTCAGCCCCAGCATTTT
CASTSGTGGSQPQHF
>TRBD2|TRBV18|TRBJ2-1|NA
TGTGCCAGCTCACCGCAGCCGGGACTAGCGGGATACAATGAGCAGTTCTTC
CASSPQPGLAGYNEQFF
>NA|TRBV7-2|TRBJ1-2|NA
TGTGCCAGCACCCTCTCCTGGGGCGGCTATGGCTACACCTTC
CASTLSWGGYGYTF
>TRBD2|TRBV28|TRBJ2-7|NA
TGTGCCAGCAGCTACTACCTTGGACTAGCGGGAGTTCGGTCCTACGAGCAGTACTTC
CASSYYLGLAGVRSYEQYF
>NA|TRBV11-2|TRBJ1-1|NA
TGTGCCAGCAGCGCCGGGACGGTGAACACTGAAGCTTTCTTT
CASSAGTVNTEAFF
>NA|TRBV11-2|TRBJ2-3|NA
TGTGCCAGCAGCTGGAGAAGGGAGTATCAGTATTTT
CASSWRREYQYF
>TRBD1|TRBV5-1|TRBJ2-7|NA
TGCGCCAGCAGCCCGTTTCCGTCCGGGACAGGGCTTAACGAGCAGTACTTC
CASSPFPSGTGLNEQYF
>TRBD1|TRBV5-1|TRBJ1-2|NA
TGCGCCAGCAGCCCCCACGGACAGGGGAAGACGGTGGGCTACACCTTC
CASSPHGQGKTVGYTF
>TRBD1|TRBV6-1|TRBJ1-2|NA
TGTGCCAGCAGACGACAAGGGACAGCTAACTATGGCTACACCTTC
CASRRQGTANYGYTF
>NA|TRBV7-2|TRBJ2-7|NA
TGTGCCAGCAGAGCCCCTAATGGGTACGAGCAGTACTTC
CASRAPNGYEQYF
>NA|TRBV28|TRBJ2-7|NA
TGTGCCAGCAGTTTACTGGGGTACGAGCAGTACTTC
CASSLLGYEQYF
>NA|TRBV5-5|TRBJ1-5|NA
TGTGCCAGCAGCCAAAAGGGCCGCAGCAATCAGCCCCAGCATTTT
CASSQKGRSNQPQHF
>TRBD1|TRBV28|TRBJ1-5|NA
TGTGCCAACCTACTACAGACAGGGGGTGGGCAGCCCCAGCATTTT
CANLLQTGGGQPQHF
>TRBD1|TRBV2|TRBJ1-5|NA
TGTGCCAGCAGTGAGGGACAGGGGTTAGCGAGCAATCAGCCCCAGCATTTT
CASSEGQGLASNQPQHF
>TRBD2|TRBV25-1|TRBJ2-3|NA
TGTGCCAGCAGTGATCTAGCGGAGTGGCCCCCGGACACAGATACGCAGTATTTT
CASSDLAEWPPDTDTQYF
>NA|TRBV18|TRBJ2-1|NA
TGTGCCAGCTCACCCCGAAGCGGATCCTACAATGAGCAGTTCTTC
CASSPRSGSYNEQFF
>NA|TRBV7-8|TRBJ1-5|NA
TGTGCCAGCAGCTCCGGACAGTTCGACGTACAGCCCCAGCATTTT
CASSSGQFDVQPQHF
>NA|TRBV19|TRBJ1-2|NA
TGTGCCAGTAGTACTTGGGAGATCTATGGCTACACCTTC
CASSTWEIYGYTF
>NA|TRBV5-4|TRBJ2-7|NA
TGTGCCAGCAGCTTGGGGCGCGGGACAAGGTACGAGCAGTACTTC
CASSLGRGTRYEQYF
>NA|TRBV19|TRBJ1-2|NA
TGTGCCAGTACCCATCACTTGGGAGGCTACACCTTC
CASTHHLGGYTF
>TRBD2|TRBV5-1|TRBJ2-1|NA
TGCGCCAGCAGCTTGGTAGCGGGAGGGACTGGGGAGCAGTTCTTC
CASSLVAGGTGEQFF
>NA|TRBV25-1|TRBJ2-7|NA
TGTGCCAGCAGTCCAGGGGACTGGGACTACGAGCAGTACTTC
CASSPGDWDYEQYF
>NA|TRBV19|TRBJ1-1|NA
TGTGCCAGTAGCCCCTGGGGAGGGACTGAAGCTTTCTTT
CASSPWGGTEAFF
>TRBD2|TRBV28|TRBJ2-7|NA
TGTGCCAGCACACCTAGCGGGAGCCTCTACGAGCAGTACTTC
CASTPSGSLYEQYF
>TRBD1|TRBV7-9|TRBJ2-6|NA
TGTGCCAGCAGCTTAGGGACAGGGATACCTGGGGCCAACGTCCTGACTTTC
CASSLGTGIPGANVLTF
>NA|TRBV6-1|TRBJ2-2|NA
TGTGCCAGCAGTGGTCCCAGGACTAACACCGGGGAGCTGTTTTTT
CASSGPRTNTGELFF
>NA|TRBV27|TRBJ2-3|NA
TGTGCCAGCACCAGACGGCCGGGGCGCACAGATACGCAGTATTTT
CASTRRPGRTDTQYF
>NA|TRBV4-1|TRBJ2-7|NA
TGCGCCAGCAGCCACAATTACAAAACAGGGTCTTGGGAGCAGTACTTC
CASSHNYKTGSWEQYF
>NA|TRBV6-1|TRBJ1-4|NA
TGTGCCAGCAGTACACAGGGTCCTAATGAAAAACTGTTTTTT
CASSTQGPNEKLFF
>NA|TRBV6-1|TRBJ2-7|NA
TGTGCCAGCGGGAAAATTACAGGGGGGGGTTACGAGCAGTACTTC
CASGKITGGGYEQYF
>TRBD2|TRBV7-9|TRBJ2-7|NA
TGTGCCAGCAGCCCCCCGGGACTAGCGGGCTCCTACGAGCAGTACTTC
CASSPPGLAGSYEQYF
>NA|TRBV19|TRBJ2-4|once
TGTGCCAGTAGTATAGATGGGACACACAAGAGAAACATTCAGTACTTC
CASSIDGTHKRNIQYF
>NA|TRBV11-2|TRBJ2-1|NA
TGTGCCAGCAGCCCCGCGATAGCGGAACAGTCCAATGAGCAGTTCTTC
CASSPAIAEQSNEQFF
>NA|TRBV19|TRBJ1-2|NA
TGTGCCAGTAGTATAGCCTCCACGAGTGGCGATGGCTACACCTTC
CASSIASTSGDGYTF
>TRBD2|TRBV18|TRBJ2-1|NA
TGTGCCAGCTCCCGCCAACTAGCGGACCCTACAAATGAGCAGTTCTTC
CASSRQLADPTNEQFF
>NA|TRBV18|TRBJ1-4|NA
TGTGCCAGCTTCGCTGGGGATGAAAAACTGTTTTTT
CASFAGDEKLFF
>NA|TRBV27|TRBJ1-1|NA
TGTGCCAGCAGTTTTCAGGAGAACACTGAAGCTTTCTTT
CASSFQENTEAFF
>TRBD1|TRBV28|TRBJ1-2|NA
TGTGCCAGCAGCCTTGACAGGGTTTCCCCCAGAGGCTACACCTTC
CASSLDRVSPRGYTF
>TRBD2|TRBV9|TRBJ2-7|NA
TGTGCCAGCAGTGATCCAGCGGGAGCCCCCGGCGAGCAGTACTTC
CASSDPAGAPGEQYF
>NA|TRBV21-1|TRBJ2-5|NA
TGTGCCAGCAATTCTACCGCGGGGGCTCGGTACCAAGAGACCCAGTACTTC
CASNSTAGARYQETQYF
>NA|TRBV5-1|TRBJ2-7|once
TGCGCCAGCAGCTTAGGGCAGGACTTCTCCTACGAGCAGTACTTC
CASSLGQDFSYEQYF
>NA|TRBV6-6|TRBJ1-5|NA
TGTGCCAGCACCAAGCTGTGGGGGACCAATCAGCCCCAGCATTTT
CASTKLWGTNQPQHF
>TRBD2|TRBV6-6|TRBJ2-3|NA
TGTGCCAGCAGTTGGCGCAGCGGGGGGGACACAGATACGCAGTATTTT
CASSWRSGGDTDTQYF